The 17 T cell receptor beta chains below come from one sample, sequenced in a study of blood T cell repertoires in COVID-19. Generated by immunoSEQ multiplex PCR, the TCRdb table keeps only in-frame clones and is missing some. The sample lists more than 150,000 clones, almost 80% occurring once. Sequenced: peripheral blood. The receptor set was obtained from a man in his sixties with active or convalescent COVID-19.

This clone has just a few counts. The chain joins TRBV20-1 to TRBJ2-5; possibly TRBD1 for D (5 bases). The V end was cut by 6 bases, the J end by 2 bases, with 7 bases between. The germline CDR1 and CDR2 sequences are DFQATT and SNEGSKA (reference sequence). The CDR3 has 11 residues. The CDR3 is CSADKQETQYF. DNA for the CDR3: TGCAGTGCGGACAAACAAGAGACCCAGTACTTC.

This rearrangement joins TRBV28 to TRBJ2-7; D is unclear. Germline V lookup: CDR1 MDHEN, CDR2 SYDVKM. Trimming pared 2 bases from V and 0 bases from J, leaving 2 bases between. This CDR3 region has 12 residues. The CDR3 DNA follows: TGTGCCAGCAGTTTACTCTCCTACGAGCAGTACTTC. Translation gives CASSLLSYEQYF.

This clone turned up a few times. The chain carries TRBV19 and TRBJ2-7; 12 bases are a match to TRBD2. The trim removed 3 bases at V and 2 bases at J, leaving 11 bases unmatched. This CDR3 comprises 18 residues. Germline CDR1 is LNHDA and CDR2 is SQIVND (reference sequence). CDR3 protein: CASSIRTSGARSAYEQYF. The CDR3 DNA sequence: TGTGCCAGTAGTATTCGGACTAGCGGGGCCCGGAGCGCCTACGAGCAGTACTTC.

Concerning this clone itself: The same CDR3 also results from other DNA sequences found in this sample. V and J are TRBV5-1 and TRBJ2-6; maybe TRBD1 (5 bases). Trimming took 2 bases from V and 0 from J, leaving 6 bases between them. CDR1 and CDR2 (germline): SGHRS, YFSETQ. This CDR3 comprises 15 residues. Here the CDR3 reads CASSLGHSGANVLTF. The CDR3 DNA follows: TGCGCCAGCAGCTTAGGACACTCTGGGGCCAACGTCCTGACTTTC.

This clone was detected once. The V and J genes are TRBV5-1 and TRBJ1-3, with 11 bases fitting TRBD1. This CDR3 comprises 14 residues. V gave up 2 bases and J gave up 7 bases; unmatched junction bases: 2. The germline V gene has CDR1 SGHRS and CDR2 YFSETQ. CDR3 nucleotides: TGCGCCAGCAGCTTAGGACAGGGGGCTAACACCATATATTTT. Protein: CASSLGQGANTIYF. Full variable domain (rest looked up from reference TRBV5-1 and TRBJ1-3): KAGVTQTPRYLIKTRGQQVTLSCSPISGHRSVSWYQQTPGQGLQFLFEYFSETQRNKGNFPGRFSGRQFSNSRSEMNVSTLELGDSALYLCASSLGQGANTIYFGEGSWLTVV.

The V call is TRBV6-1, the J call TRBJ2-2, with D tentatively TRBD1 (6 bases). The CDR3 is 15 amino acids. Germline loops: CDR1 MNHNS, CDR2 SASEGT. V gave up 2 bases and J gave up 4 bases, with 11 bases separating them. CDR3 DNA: TGTGCCAGCAGTGAATGGGGGCCGGGCACCGGGGAGCTGTTTTTT. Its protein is CASSEWGPGTGELFF.

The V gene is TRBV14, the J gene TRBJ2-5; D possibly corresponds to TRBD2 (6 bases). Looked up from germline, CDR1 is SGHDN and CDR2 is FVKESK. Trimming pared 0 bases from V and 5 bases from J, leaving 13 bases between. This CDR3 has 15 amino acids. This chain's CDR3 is CASSQDRGAGETQYF. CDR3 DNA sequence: TGTGCCAGCAGCCAAGATCGAGGGGCGGGGGAGACCCAGTACTTC.

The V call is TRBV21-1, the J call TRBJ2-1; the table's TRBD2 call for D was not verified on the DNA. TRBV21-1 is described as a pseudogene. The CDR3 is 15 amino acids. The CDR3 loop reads CASSPAWSSYNEQFF. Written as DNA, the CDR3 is TGTGCCAGCAGCCCCGCCTGGAGCTCCTACAATGAGCAGTTCTTC.

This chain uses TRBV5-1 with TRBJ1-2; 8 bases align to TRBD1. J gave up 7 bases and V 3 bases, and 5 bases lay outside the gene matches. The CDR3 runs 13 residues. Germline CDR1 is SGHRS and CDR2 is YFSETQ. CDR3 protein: CASSSQGVTGYTF. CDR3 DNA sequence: TGCGCCAGCAGCTCACAGGGGGTTACTGGCTACACCTTC.

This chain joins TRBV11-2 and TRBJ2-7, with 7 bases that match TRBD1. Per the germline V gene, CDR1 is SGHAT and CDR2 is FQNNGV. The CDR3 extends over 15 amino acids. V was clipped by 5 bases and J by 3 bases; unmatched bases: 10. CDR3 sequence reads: CASSPSYRGLYEQYF. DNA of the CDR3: TGTGCCAGCAGCCCTAGTTACAGGGGTCTCTACGAGCAGTACTTC.

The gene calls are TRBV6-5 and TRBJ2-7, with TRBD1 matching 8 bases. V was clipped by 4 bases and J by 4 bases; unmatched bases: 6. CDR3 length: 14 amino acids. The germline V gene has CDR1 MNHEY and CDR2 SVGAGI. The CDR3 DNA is TGTGCCAGCAGTTCTTCAGGGGGCAGGTACGAGCAGTACTTC. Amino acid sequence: CASSSSGGRYEQYF.

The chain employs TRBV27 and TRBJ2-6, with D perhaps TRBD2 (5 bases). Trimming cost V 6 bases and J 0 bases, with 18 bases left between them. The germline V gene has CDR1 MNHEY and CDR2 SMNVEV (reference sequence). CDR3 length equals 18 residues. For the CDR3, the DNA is TGTGCCAGCAGACCCTCCGGGGTGGGCTCCTCTGGGGCCAACGTCCTGACTTTC. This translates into CASRPSGVGSSGANVLTF.

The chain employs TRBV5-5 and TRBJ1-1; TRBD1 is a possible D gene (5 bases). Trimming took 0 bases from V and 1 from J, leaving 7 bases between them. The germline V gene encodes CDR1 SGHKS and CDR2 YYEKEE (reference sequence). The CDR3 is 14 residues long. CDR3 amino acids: CASSLDRWNTEAFF. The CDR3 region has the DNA TGTGCCAGCAGCTTGGACAGGTGGAACACTGAAGCTTTCTTT.

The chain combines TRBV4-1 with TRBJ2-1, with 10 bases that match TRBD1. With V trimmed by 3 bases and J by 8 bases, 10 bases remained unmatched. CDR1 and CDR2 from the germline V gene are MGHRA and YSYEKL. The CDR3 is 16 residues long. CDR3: CASSHLRRTGGDEQFF. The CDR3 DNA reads TGCGCCAGCAGCCACCTCCGTAGGACAGGGGGGGATGAGCAGTTCTTC.

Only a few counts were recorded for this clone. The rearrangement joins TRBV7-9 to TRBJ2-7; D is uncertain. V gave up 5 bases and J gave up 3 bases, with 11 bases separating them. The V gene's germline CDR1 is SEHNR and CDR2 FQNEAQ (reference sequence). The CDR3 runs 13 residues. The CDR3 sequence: CASSREAGYEQYF. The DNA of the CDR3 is TGTGCCAGCAGCCGAGAGGCCGGCTACGAGCAGTACTTC.

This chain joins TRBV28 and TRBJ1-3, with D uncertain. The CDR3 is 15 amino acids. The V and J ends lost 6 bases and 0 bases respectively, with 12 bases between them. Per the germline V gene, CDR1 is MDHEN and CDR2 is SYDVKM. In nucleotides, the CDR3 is TGTGCCAGCAGCCCCGGGTCGATCTCTGGAAACACCATATATTTT. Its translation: CASSPGSISGNTIYF. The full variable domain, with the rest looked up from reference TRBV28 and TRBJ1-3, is DVKVTQSSRYLVKRTGEKVFLECVQDMDHENMFWYRQDPGLGLRLIYFSYDVKMKEKGDIPEGYSVSREKKERFSLILESASTNQTSMYLCASSPGSISGNTIYFGEGSWLTVV.

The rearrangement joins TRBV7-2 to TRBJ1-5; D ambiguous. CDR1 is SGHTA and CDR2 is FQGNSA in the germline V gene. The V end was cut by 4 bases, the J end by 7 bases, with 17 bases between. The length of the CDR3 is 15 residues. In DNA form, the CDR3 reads TGTGCCAGCAGCTCACCCCGGGATCAAGCCCAGCCCCAGCATTTT. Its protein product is CASSSPRDQAQPQHF.